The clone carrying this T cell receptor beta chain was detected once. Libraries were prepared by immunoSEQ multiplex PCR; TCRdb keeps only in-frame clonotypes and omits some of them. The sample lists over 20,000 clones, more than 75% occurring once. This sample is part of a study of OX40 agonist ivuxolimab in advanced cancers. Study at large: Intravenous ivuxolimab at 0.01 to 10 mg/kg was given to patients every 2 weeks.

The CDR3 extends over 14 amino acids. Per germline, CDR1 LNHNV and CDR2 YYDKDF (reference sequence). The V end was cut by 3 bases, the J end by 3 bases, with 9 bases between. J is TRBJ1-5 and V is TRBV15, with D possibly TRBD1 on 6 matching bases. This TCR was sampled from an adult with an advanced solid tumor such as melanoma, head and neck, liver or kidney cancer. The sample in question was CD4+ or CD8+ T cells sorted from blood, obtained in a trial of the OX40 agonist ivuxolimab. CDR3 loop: CATSRNRANQPQHF. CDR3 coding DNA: TGTGCCACCAGCAGGAACAGGGCCAATCAGCCCCAGCATTTT.